Listed below are T cell receptor beta chains from one sample, sequenced in a study of blood T cell repertoires in COVID-19. Produced via immunoSEQ multiplex PCR; TCRdb's table is partial and in-frame only. The sample comprises 350,000 or so clones, around four fifths of which are singletons, and under 3% rests with the top ten. The sequencing sample was made of peripheral blood. These receptors all come from a man aged 30 to 45 with active or convalescent COVID-19. The CDR3 runs from the conserved cysteine through the conserved F or W. The D gene is left open where the match is weak. Clone size appears in some rows only: once, few, many, or a class for an expanded clone.

v_gene	abundance	d_gene	j_gene	CDR3nt	CDR3aa
TRBV23-1	NA	NA	TRBJ2-1	TGCGCCAGCAGTCTCGGGAGGGGGCATGAGCAGTTCTTC	CASSLGRGHEQFF
TRBV30	NA	TRBD1	TRBJ1-5	TGTGCCTGGAGTGACGGGACAGTTTCGCCCCAGCATTTT	CAWSDGTVSPQHF
TRBV5-1	NA	NA	TRBJ1-1	TGCGCCAGCAGTGTCGGACATGAGAACACTGAAGCTTTCTTT	CASSVGHENTEAFF
TRBV21-1	NA	NA	TRBJ1-1	TGTGCCAGCAGCAAAGGGCAAAACACTGAAGCTTTCTTT	CASSKGQNTEAFF
TRBV6-5	NA	TRBD1	TRBJ2-4	TGTGCCAGCAGTTTCCGGGACAGGGGAAACATTCAGTACTTC	CASSFRDRGNIQYF
TRBV4-1	NA	NA	TRBJ1-4	TGCGCCAGCAGCCCTTTTGGACGGGGTAAAGACTGGGAAAAACTGTTTTTT	CASSPFGRGKDWEKLFF
TRBV6-2/TRBV6-3	NA	NA	TRBJ1-1	TGTGCCAGCAGTTACTCTTCCGGGGACAAGGATGAAGCTTTCTTT	CASSYSSGDKDEAFF
TRBV24-1	NA	TRBD2	TRBJ2-5	TGTGCCACCAGTGAACCAGCGGGGGGGGTGCAAGAGACCCAGTACTTC	CATSEPAGGVQETQYF
TRBV15	NA	TRBD1	TRBJ2-3	TGTGCCACCCGGACGACAGGGGCAGATACGCAGTATTTT	CATRTTGADTQYF
TRBV24-1	NA	NA	TRBJ1-4	TGTGCCACCTCAGGGGCAACTAATGAAAAACTGTTTTTT	CATSGATNEKLFF
TRBV5-4	NA	NA	TRBJ2-1	TGTGCCAGCGCGACAGGTTACAATGAGCAGTTCTTC	CASATGYNEQFF
TRBV2	NA	TRBD2	TRBJ2-3	TGTGCCAGCAGCGGGGGGGACTTCTTACCCAGTAGCACAGATACGCAGTATTTT	CASSGGDFLPSSTDTQYF
TRBV6-2/TRBV6-3	NA	TRBD1	TRBJ1-6	TGTGCCAGCAGCCCCCGGGACAGGGAACTACCCCTCCACTTT	CASSPRDRELPLHF
TRBV5-8	NA	TRBD1	TRBJ1-5	TGTGCCAGCAGCTTTGGACAGGCTAATCAGCCCCAGCATTTT	CASSFGQANQPQHF
TRBV10-1	NA	NA	TRBJ2-7	TGCGCCAGACCCCTGGCAGGGTTGATCTACGAGCAGTACTTC	CARPLAGLIYEQYF
TRBV7-3	NA	TRBD2	TRBJ2-3	TGTGCCAGCAGCTTAAGGCTAGCGGGACCAGATACGCAGTATTTT	CASSLRLAGPDTQYF
TRBV6-1	once	NA	TRBJ2-7	TGTGCCAGCAGTGAAGCGCTAAGAGCTTACGAGCAGTACTTC	CASSEALRAYEQYF
TRBV5-4	once	TRBD2	TRBJ2-1	TGTGCCAGCAGCTTGGCGCCTAGCGGGAGTAGCAATGAGCAGTTCTTC	CASSLAPSGSSNEQFF
TRBV9	NA	NA	TRBJ2-5	TGTGCCAGCAGCCCCCGAGGGCCCCCCCAAGAGACCCAGTACTTC	CASSPRGPPQETQYF
TRBV7-9	NA	NA	TRBJ2-3	TGTGCCAGCAGCCCCCGGATATGGGAGGTCACAGATACGCAGTATTTT	CASSPRIWEVTDTQYF
TRBV3-1/TRBV3-2	NA	TRBD2	TRBJ2-5	TGTGCCAGCAGCCCTGGTAGCGGGGGGGCCGAGTGGGAGACCCAGTACTTC	CASSPGSGGAEWETQYF
TRBV6-2/TRBV6-3	NA	TRBD1	TRBJ2-5	TGTGCCAGCAGTGTAGGGACAGGGCATGGGGAGACCCAGTACTTC	CASSVGTGHGETQYF
TRBV27	NA	NA	TRBJ2-3	TGTGCCAGCAGTTTATCCCTAGACTTGAGCACAGATACGCAGTATTTT	CASSLSLDLSTDTQYF
TRBV12-3/TRBV12-4	NA	NA	TRBJ1-2	TGTGCCAGCAGTCCCAGGGTTGGTGGCTACACCTTC	CASSPRVGGYTF
TRBV24-1	NA	NA	TRBJ1-2	TGTGCCACCCGGCCGGGGGGGGAGGATGGCTACACCTTC	CATRPGGEDGYTF
TRBV27	NA	TRBD2	TRBJ2-1	TGTGCCAGCAGTCAACTAGCGGGATTCTACAATGAGCAGTTCTTC	CASSQLAGFYNEQFF
TRBV3-1/TRBV3-2	NA	TRBD1	TRBJ2-1	TGTGCCAGCACTCTCCGGGACAGGGGGCACAATGAGCAGTTCTTC	CASTLRDRGHNEQFF
TRBV9	once	TRBD2	TRBJ2-3	TGTGCCAGCAGCGTGGCGGGGGGGTTAGATACGCAGTATTTT	CASSVAGGLDTQYF
TRBV30	NA	NA	TRBJ2-7	TGTGCCTGGAGTGTAGGGGACTCCTACGAGCAGTACTTC	CAWSVGDSYEQYF